This T cell receptor beta chain was found in a study of T cell clonotyping in hematopoietic cell transplantation (dated by TCRdb to 2020 to 2023). Regarding the study in general: Recipient samples taken before transplant were obtained following cytoreduction. A total of some 140 blood samples were gathered in the study from 35 consecutive transplant recipients along with their related donors. Patient recruitment ran from 2015 to early 2017, and follow-up continued until late 2020 or death.

The time point label, read with the paper, signifies: recipient sample about 28 days before transplant, after cytoreduction. Blood from recipients was drawn roughly 28 days before transplant, then again at days 30, 100 and 180 after transplant. Nuclei Lysis Solution was used to extract genomic DNA from fresh or cryopreserved unfractionated peripheral blood mononuclear cells. The full study reports these points: Recipient TCR diversity fell after transplant, with pathologically expanded clonotypes rising progressively from day 30 to day 180. The sample size was limited, and CD4 and CD8 repertoire contributions could not be separated because cells were not sorted. Broader TCR repertoire diversity after transplant was predicted by Inverse Simpson Index values from donors and from recipients before transplant. Recipient repertoires showed only a small fraction of overlap with donor repertoires, and over 95% appeared de novo at the given depth.

Points on this clone: Its antigen is still unknown. The record has no base qualities; no much larger clone is one base away.

Inclusive of the bounding cysteine and phenylalanine, the CDR3 is 15 residues long. Kept here is only the CDR3 DNA, which spans 45 bases and is read in frame from base 1. CDR1 and CDR2 were assigned from the germline V gene as SGHDT and YYEEEE. V lost 0 bases and J lost 6 bases; the stretch between them is 12 bases long. The immunoSEQ assay, a bias-controlled multiplex PCR with V- and J-specific primers, was used to amplify TCR beta CDR3 regions from genomic DNA. A proprietary barcode and Illumina adapter sequences were added to the CDR3 amplicons in a second PCR step. An Illumina MiSeq instrument was used for sequencing of the CDR3 libraries. On the authors' methods: Export and quality control were performed with immunoSEQ Analyzer 3.0, and downstream analyses were performed with R Bioconductor and Immunarch. Repertoire metrics were calculated using only productive rearrangements within the normalized downsampled data set. Pathologically expanded clonotypes were defined as those larger than 5 templates in the normalized cohort. Repertoire diversity was measured with the Inverse Simpson Index. The non-normalized data set was used for CMV-specificity analyses so that all clonotypes could be captured. TCRdb's version of the immuneACCESS table is confined to in-frame rearrangements and falls short of the full clone set. An unresolved V gene accounts for under half of the shortfall where checked; the remainder is of unknown origin. Clone size and V and J calls were adopted from that table, with D and trimming inferred from the DNA. The sample profile shows tens of thousands of clones; 65% to 90% of them were found once. In total, the top ten clones hold about 6% of the sample.

This clonotype was obtained from a man aged 55 to 70 with biphenotypic leukemia. Some clones in this sample may be carry-over from other donors' samples. The chain couples TRBV5-6 to TRBJ2-2; a tentative D match to TRBD2 spans 5 bases. The specimen comprised peripheral blood mononuclear cells, sampled before stem cell transplant. The sequenced DNA: TGTGCCAGCAGCTTGGGGGGAGTTGTGTCCGGGGAGCTGTTTTTT. Its translation is CASSLGGVVSGELFF. Reference TRBV5-6 and TRBJ2-2 genes cover what lies past the CDR3, so the full variable domain is DAGVTQSPTHLIKTRGQQVTLRCSPKSGHDTVSWYQQALGQGPQFIFQYYEEEERQRGNFPDRFSGHQFPNYSSELNVNALLLGDSALYLCASSLGGVVSGELFFGEGSRLTVL.